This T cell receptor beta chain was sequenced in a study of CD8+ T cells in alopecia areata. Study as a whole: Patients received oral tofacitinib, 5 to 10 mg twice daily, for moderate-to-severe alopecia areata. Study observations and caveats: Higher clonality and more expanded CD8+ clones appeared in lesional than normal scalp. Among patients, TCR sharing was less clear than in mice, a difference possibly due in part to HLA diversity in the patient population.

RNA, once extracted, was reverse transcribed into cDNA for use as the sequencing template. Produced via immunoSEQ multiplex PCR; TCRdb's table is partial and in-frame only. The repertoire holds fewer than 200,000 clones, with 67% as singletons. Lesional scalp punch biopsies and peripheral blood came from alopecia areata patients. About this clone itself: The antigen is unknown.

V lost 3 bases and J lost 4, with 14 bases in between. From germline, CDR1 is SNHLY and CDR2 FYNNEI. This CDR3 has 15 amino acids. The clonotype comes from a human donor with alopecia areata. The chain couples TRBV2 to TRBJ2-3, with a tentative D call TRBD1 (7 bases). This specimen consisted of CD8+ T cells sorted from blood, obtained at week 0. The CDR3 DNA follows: TGTGCCAGCAGTGATGGAGGGGGCGGGGCAGATACGCAGTATTTT. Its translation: CASSDGGGGADTQYF.